These 18 T cell receptor beta chains share one sample of origin, sequenced in a study of blood T cell repertoires in COVID-19. Here immunoSEQ multiplex PCR was the method, and the copy in TCRdb shows in-frame clones only, minus some. The sample holds roughly 76,000 clones, approximately 90% seen once. The source material was peripheral blood. Receptors originate from a man between 70 and 80 years old with active or convalescent COVID-19.

V gene TRBV7-9 combines with J gene TRBJ2-6, with 11 bases identical to TRBD1. In germline, CDR1 is SEHNR, CDR2 FQNEAQ (reference sequence). The V and J ends lost 5 bases and 2 bases, in that order; junction bases with no gene match: 5. CDR3 size: 17 residues. The CDR3 loop is CASSNGQGAAGANVLTF. For the CDR3, the DNA is TGTGCCAGCAGCAACGGACAGGGGGCGGCTGGGGCCAACGTCCTGACTTTC.

This clone was seen only once. The chain is built from TRBV3-1 (or the pseudogene TRBV3-2) and TRBJ1-4; weak D call: TRBD1 (5 bases). V gave up 1 base and J gave up 7 bases, with 13 bases separating them. This CDR3 contains 15 residues. Per the germline V gene, CDR1 is LGHDT and CDR2 is YNNKEL (reference sequence). CDR3 sequence reads: CASSQGGAPPEKLFF. The CDR3 DNA follows: TGTGCCAGCAGCCAAGGCGGGGCTCCCCCTGAAAAACTGTTTTTT.

This chain uses TRBV7-6 with TRBJ2-3, with D perhaps matching TRBD1 (6 bases). Germline V CDR1 and CDR2: SGHVS, FNYEAQ. V was cut by 1 base and J by 4 bases, with 6 bases left in between. This CDR3 region has 13 residues. The CDR3 sequence: CASSLGQADTQYF. CDR3 DNA sequence: TGTGCCAGCAGCTTAGGACAGGCAGATACGCAGTATTTT.

The rearrangement uses TRBV3-1 (or the pseudogene TRBV3-2) and TRBJ2-1; TRBD1 agrees at 10 bases. With V trimmed by 3 bases and J by 7 bases, 9 bases remained unmatched. Germline V gene data show CDR1 as LGHDT and CDR2 as YNNKEL (reference sequence). The CDR3 extends over 16 amino acids. CDR3 protein: CASSHATRDRGNEQFF. DNA of the CDR3: TGTGCCAGCAGCCACGCAACCCGGGACAGGGGTAATGAGCAGTTCTTC.

The chain has TRBV28 and TRBJ1-1, with D perhaps TRBD1 (6 bases). Germline V gene data show CDR1 as MDHEN and CDR2 as SYDVKM. V shed 1 base and J shed 3 bases, with 6 bases lying between them. The CDR3 sequence is 13 residues long. The CDR3 DNA reads TGTGCCAGCAGTTTATACAGGGACACTGAAGCTTTCTTT. It encodes CASSLYRDTEAFF.

This clone has a single count. This chain connects TRBV28 to TRBJ2-7; 12 nucleotides agree with TRBD2. From germline, CDR1 is MDHEN and CDR2 SYDVKM. Germline trimming cut 6 bases from V and 4 bases from J; bases unmatched to any gene: 4. This CDR3 comprises 14 residues. CDR3 DNA: TGTGCCAGCAGGACTAGCGGGAGTATTTACGAGCAGTACTTC. Translating gives CASRTSGSIYEQYF.

The V gene is TRBV7-2, the J gene TRBJ2-3; TRBD2 matches 10 bases. Germline CDR1 SGHTA, CDR2 FQGNSA. The CDR3 has 16 residues. V lost 5 bases, J lost 1 base, and 6 bases stayed unmatched. CDR3 protein: CASSTTLAGGTDTQYF. In DNA, the CDR3 is TGTGCCAGCAGCACGACCCTAGCGGGGGGCACAGATACGCAGTATTTT.

V gene TRBV2 combines with J gene TRBJ1-3; the D gene is possibly TRBD1 (6 bases). Germline loops: CDR1 SNHLY, CDR2 FYNNEI. V was clipped by 7 bases and J by 0 bases, with 13 bases between them. The CDR3 consists of 15 residues. The DNA of the CDR3 is TGTGCCAGCATATCAGGACAGTACTCTGGAAACACCATATATTTT. Its translation: CASISGQYSGNTIYF. The whole variable domain, remainder taken from reference TRBV2 and TRBJ1-3, is EPEVTQTPSHQVTQMGQEVILRCVPISNHLYFYWYRQILGQKVEFLVSFYNNEISEKSEIFDDQFSVERPDGSNFTLKIRSTKLEDSAMYFCASISGQYSGNTIYFGEGSWLTVV.

This chain links TRBV27 with TRBJ1-6; TRBD1 aligns across 8 bases. This CDR3 is built from 14 residues. Germline-derived CDR1 and CDR2 are MNHEY and SMNVEV (reference sequence). The V segment lost 6 bases and the J segment 8 bases; nucleotides outside the gene matches: 6. The CDR3: CASRRDRRDSPLHF. The CDR3 DNA is TGTGCCAGCAGGAGGGACAGGCGCGATTCACCCCTCCACTTT.

The CDR3: CASSSDFWGGNGYTF. In nucleotides, the CDR3 is TGTGCCAGCAGCTCTGATTTTTGGGGGGGTAATGGCTACACCTTC. The J gene is TRBJ1-2, the V gene TRBV7-9, with a tentative D call TRBD1 (5 bases). The germline CDR1 and CDR2 sequences are SEHNR and FQNEAQ (reference sequence). V lost 4 bases and J lost 6, with 18 bases in between. The CDR3 is 15 amino acids. The variable domain in full, with the rest retrieved from reference TRBV7-9 and TRBJ1-2, is DTGVSQNPRHKITKRGQNVTFRCDPISEHNRLYWYRQTLGQGPEFLTYFQNEAQLEKSRLLSDRFSAERPKGSFSTLEIQRTEQGDSAMYLCASSSDFWGGNGYTFGSGTRLTVV.

The chain uses TRBV29-1 and TRBJ2-3; 9 bases match TRBD2. This CDR3 region has 12 residues. Trimming took 4 bases from V and 6 from J; bases not matched to a gene: 2. CDR1 is SQVTM and CDR2 is ANQGSEA in the germline V gene. CDR3 amino acids: CSVASGIDTQYF. In DNA, the CDR3 is TGCAGCGTTGCTAGCGGGATCGATACGCAGTATTTT.

The J gene is TRBJ1-1, the V gene TRBV4-2; 7 bases match TRBD1. V trimming: 11 bases; J trimming: 1 base; junction bases outside the gene matches: 7. Germline lookup yields CDR1 LGHNA and CDR2 YNFKEQ. The CDR3 loop spans 13 amino acids. Written as DNA, the CDR3 is TGTGCCTCTACCGGGACAGCGAACACTGAAGCTTTCTTT. Its translation is CASTGTANTEAFF.

V usage is TRBV6-1 and J usage is TRBJ2-5, with 11 bases lining up with TRBD1. V lost 1 base, J lost 4 bases, and 2 bases stayed unmatched. Germline V gene sequence: CDR1 MNHNS, CDR2 SASEGT. The CDR3 runs to 15 residues. CDR3 sequence: CASSEGTGGAETQYF. As DNA, the CDR3 is TGTGCCAGCAGTGAAGGGACAGGGGGCGCAGAGACCCAGTACTTC.

This clone was picked up a small number of times. The V gene is TRBV5-4, the J gene TRBJ2-1; 15 bases are a match to TRBD2. Germline V lookup: CDR1 SGHNT, CDR2 YYREEE (reference sequence). The CDR3 extends over 17 amino acids. The junction had 7 bases not matched to a gene; V was cut back by 3 bases and J by 6 bases. Here the CDR3 reads CASSSGTSGRSSNEQFF. The CDR3 DNA sequence: TGTGCCAGCAGCTCCGGGACTAGCGGGAGGTCTTCCAATGAGCAGTTCTTC.

This clone was seen only a few times. This chain uses TRBV6-5 with TRBJ1-5, with 10 bases matching TRBD1. This CDR3 has 15 amino acids. J gave up 4 bases and V 8 bases, and 8 bases lay outside the gene matches. The V gene's germline CDR1 is MNHEY and CDR2 SVGAGI. CDR3 in amino acids: CASARTGGDNQPQHF. CDR3 bases: TGTGCCAGCGCTAGGACAGGGGGAGATAATCAGCCCCAGCATTTT.

The chain uses TRBV2 and TRBJ2-1; 11 nucleotides agree with TRBD2. Germline values: CDR1 SNHLY, CDR2 FYNNEI. The J segment lost 10 bases and the V segment lost 6 bases, leaving 20 bases of the junction unmatched. The CDR3 totals 18 residues. The CDR3 DNA reads as TGTGCCAGCAGCTACCCCACCGGGACTAGCGGCCCCCCCGGGGAGCAGTTCTTC. It encodes CASSYPTGTSGPPGEQFF.

The chain combines TRBV27 with TRBJ1-6; D unclear. CDR3 length equals 16 residues. From germline, CDR1 is MNHEY and CDR2 SMNVEV (reference sequence). V shed 6 bases and J shed 4 bases, with 16 bases lying between them. This chain's CDR3 is CASSSIRLRYNSPLHF. As DNA, the CDR3 is TGTGCCAGCAGCTCGATCAGGCTAAGATATAATTCACCCCTCCACTTT.

The chain uses TRBV4-2 and TRBJ2-7; 13 positions agree with TRBD2. Trimming removed 5 bases from V and 2 bases from J; junction bases left unmatched: 6. Germline V CDR1 and CDR2: LGHNA, YNFKEQ. The CDR3 sequence is 16 residues long. The CDR3 protein is CASSRGLAGQTYEQYF. In DNA, the CDR3 is TGTGCCAGCAGCAGGGGACTAGCGGGGCAGACCTACGAGCAGTACTTC.